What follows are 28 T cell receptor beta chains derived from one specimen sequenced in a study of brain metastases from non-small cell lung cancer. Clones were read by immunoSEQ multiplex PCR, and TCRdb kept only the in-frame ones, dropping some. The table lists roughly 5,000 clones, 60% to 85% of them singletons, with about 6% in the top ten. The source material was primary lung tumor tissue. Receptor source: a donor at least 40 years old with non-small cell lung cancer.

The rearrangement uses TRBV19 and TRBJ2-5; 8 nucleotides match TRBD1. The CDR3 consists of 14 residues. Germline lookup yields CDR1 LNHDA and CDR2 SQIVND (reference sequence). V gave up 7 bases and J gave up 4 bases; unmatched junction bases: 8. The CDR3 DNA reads TGTGCCAGTACCCCGACAGGGGTTATAGAGACCCAGTACTTC. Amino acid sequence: CASTPTGVIETQYF.

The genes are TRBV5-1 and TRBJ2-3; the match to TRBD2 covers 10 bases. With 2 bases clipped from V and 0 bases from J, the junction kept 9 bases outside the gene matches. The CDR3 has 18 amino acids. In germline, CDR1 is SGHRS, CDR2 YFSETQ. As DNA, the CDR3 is TGCGCCAGCAGCTTAGAAGCGGGGGGGACATATAGCACAGATACGCAGTATTTT. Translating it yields CASSLEAGGTYSTDTQYF.

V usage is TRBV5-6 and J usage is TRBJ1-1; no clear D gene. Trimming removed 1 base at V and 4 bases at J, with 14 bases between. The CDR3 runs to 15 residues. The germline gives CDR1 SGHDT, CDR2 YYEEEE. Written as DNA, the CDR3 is TGTGCCAGCAGCTTGAGTACATCCCCGACCACTGAAGCTTTCTTT. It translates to CASSLSTSPTTEAFF.

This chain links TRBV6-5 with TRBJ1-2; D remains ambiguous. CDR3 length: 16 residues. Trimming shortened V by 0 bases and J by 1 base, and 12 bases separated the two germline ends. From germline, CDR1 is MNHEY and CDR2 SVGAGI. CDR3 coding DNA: TGTGCCAGCAGTTACTCTTGGGCAGAACTTAACTATGGCTACACCTTC. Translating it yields CASSYSWAELNYGYTF.

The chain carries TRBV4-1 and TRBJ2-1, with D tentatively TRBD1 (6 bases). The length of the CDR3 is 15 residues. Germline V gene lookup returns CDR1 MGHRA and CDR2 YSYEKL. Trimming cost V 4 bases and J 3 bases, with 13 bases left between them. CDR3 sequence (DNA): TGCGCCAGCAGCCCGTCAGGACAGAGCTACAATGAGCAGTTCTTC. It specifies CASSPSGQSYNEQFF.

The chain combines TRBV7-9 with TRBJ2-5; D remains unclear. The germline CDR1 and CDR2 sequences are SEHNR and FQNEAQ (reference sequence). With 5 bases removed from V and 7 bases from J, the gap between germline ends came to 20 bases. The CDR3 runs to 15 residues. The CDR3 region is CASSPSGTRSATQYF. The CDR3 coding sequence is TGTGCCAGCAGCCCTTCAGGCACCCGAAGCGCGACCCAGTACTTC.

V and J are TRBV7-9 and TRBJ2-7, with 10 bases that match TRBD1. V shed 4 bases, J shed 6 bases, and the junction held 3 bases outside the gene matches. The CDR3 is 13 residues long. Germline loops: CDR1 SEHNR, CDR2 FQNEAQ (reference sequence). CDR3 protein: CASSWTGGREQYF. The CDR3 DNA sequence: TGTGCCAGCAGCTGGACAGGGGGGCGCGAGCAGTACTTC.

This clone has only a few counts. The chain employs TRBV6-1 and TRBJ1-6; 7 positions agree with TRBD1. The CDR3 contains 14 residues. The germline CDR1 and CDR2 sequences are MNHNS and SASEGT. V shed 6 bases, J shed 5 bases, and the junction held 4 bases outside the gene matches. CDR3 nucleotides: TGTGCCAGCAGATCCGGGACAGATAATTCACCCCTCCACTTT. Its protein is CASRSGTDNSPLHF.

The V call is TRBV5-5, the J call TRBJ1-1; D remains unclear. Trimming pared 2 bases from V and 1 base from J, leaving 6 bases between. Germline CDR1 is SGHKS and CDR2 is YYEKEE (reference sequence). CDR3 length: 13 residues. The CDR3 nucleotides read TGTGCCAGCAGCTTTCGCGGGAACACTGAAGCTTTCTTT. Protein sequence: CASSFRGNTEAFF.

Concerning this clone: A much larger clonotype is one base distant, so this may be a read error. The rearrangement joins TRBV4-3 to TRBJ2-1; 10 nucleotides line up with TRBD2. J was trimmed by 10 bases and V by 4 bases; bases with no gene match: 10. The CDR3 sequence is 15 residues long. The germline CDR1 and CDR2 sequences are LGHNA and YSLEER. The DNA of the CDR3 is TGCGCCAGCAGCCTAACTAGCGGGGCTGGCGGGGAGCAGTTCTTC. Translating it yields CASSLTSGAGGEQFF.

This CDR3 is CASSLSPGQNTEAFF. CDR3 nucleotide sequence: TGTGCCAGCAGCTTAAGTCCGGGACAGAACACTGAAGCTTTCTTT. The chain combines TRBV7-2 with TRBJ1-1; tentative D call: TRBD1 (6 bases). The CDR3 has 15 residues. Trimming took 2 bases from V and 1 from J, leaving 11 bases between them. Germline CDR1 SGHTA, CDR2 FQGNSA.

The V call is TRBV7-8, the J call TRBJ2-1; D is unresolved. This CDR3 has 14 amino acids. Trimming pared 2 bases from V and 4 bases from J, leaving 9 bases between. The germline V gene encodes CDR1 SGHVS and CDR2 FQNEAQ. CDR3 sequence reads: CASSLQDDYNEQFF. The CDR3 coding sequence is TGTGCCAGCAGCTTACAGGACGATTACAATGAGCAGTTCTTC. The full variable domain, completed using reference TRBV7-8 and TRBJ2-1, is GAGVSQSPRYKVAKRGQDVALRCDPISGHVSLFWYQQALGQGPEFLTYFQNEAQLDKSGLPSDRFFAERPEGSVSTLKIQRTQQEDSAVYLCASSLQDDYNEQFFGPGTRLTVL.

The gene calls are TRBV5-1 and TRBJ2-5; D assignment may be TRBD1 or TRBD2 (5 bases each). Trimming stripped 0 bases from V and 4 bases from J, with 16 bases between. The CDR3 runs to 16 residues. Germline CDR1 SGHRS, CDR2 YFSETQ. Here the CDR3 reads CASSLVGQGEVETQYF. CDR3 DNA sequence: TGCGCCAGCAGCTTGGTGGGGCAGGGAGAGGTAGAGACCCAGTACTTC. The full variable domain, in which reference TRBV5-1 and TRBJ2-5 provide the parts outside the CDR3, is KAGVTQTPRYLIKTRGQQVTLSCSPISGHRSVSWYQQTPGQGLQFLFEYFSETQRNKGNFPGRFSGRQFSNSRSEMNVSTLELGDSALYLCASSLVGQGEVETQYFGPGTRLLVL.

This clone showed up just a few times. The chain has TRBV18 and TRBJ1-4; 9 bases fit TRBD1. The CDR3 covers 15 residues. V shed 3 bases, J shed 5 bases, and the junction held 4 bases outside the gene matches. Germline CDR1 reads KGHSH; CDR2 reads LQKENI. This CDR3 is CASSPRQGENEKLFF. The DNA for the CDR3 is TGTGCCAGCTCACCCAGACAGGGGGAAAATGAAAAACTGTTTTTT.

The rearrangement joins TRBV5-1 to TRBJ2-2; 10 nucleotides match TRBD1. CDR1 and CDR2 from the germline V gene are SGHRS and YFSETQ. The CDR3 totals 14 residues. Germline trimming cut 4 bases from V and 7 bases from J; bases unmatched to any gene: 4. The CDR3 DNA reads TGCGCCAGCAGCATAGGGACAGGGGACGGGGAGCTGTTTTTT. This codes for CASSIGTGDGELFF.

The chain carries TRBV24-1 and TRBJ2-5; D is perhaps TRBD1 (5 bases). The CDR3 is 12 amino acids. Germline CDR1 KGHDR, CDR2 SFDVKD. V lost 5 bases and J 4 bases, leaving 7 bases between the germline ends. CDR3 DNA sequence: TGTGCCACCAGTGCGGACACAGAGACCCAGTACTTC. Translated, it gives CATSADTETQYF.

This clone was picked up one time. This CDR3 reads CASKTSGGTDTQYF. The CDR3 coding sequence is TGTGCCAGCAAAACTAGCGGGGGAACAGATACGCAGTATTTT. The chain is built from TRBV6-5 and TRBJ2-3; 11 nucleotides line up with TRBD2. The V gene end was trimmed by 7 bases and the J gene end by 3 bases; junction bases not matched to a gene: 3. Germline CDR1 is MNHEY and CDR2 is SVGAGI. This CDR3 is 14 amino acids long.

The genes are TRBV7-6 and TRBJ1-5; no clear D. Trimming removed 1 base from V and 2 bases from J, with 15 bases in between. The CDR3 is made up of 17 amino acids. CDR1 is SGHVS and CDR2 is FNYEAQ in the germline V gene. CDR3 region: CASSLGADPGGNQPQHF. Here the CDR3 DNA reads TGTGCCAGCAGCTTAGGGGCGGACCCTGGGGGCAATCAGCCCCAGCATTTT.

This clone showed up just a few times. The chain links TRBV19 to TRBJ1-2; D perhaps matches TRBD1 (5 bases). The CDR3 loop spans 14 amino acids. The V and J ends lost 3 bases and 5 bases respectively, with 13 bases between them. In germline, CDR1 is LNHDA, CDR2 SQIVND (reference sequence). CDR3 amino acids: CASSIRQRPYGYTF. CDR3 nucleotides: TGTGCCAGTAGTATTCGACAGAGACCTTATGGCTACACCTTC.

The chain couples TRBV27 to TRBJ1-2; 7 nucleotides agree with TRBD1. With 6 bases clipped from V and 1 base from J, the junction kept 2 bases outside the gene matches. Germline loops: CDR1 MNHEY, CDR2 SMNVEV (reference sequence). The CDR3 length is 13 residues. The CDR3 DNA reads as TGTGCCAGCAGACCAGGGGGTAACTATGGCTACACCTTC. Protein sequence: CASRPGGNYGYTF.

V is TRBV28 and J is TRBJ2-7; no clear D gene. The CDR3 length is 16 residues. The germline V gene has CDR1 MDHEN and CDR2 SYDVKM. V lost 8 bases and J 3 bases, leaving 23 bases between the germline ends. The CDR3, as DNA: TGTGCCAGCGGTTCACCTACCAGGACCGCCTTCTACGAGCAGTACTTC. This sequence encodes CASGSPTRTAFYEQYF. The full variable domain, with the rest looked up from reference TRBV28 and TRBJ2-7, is DVKVTQSSRYLVKRTGEKVFLECVQDMDHENMFWYRQDPGLGLRLIYFSYDVKMKEKGDIPEGYSVSREKKERFSLILESASTNQTSMYLCASGSPTRTAFYEQYFGPGTRLTVT.

The CDR3, as DNA: TGCGCCAGCAGTAGCACTACGGATGGAGATACGCAGTATTTT. It specifies CASSSTTDGDTQYF. J is TRBJ2-3 and V is TRBV10-1; D gene uncertain. CDR3 size: 14 residues. With 5 bases removed from V and 5 bases from J, the gap between germline ends came to 14 bases. Germline CDR1 is WNHNN and CDR2 is SYGVQD (reference sequence).

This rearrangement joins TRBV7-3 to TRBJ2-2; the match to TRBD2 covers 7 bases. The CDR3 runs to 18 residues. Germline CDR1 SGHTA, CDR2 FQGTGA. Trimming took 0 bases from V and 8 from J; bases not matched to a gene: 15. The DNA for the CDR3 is TGTGCCAGCAGCTTAACGGGAGGACTCGCGGGGGTCATGGGGGAGCTGTTTTTT. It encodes CASSLTGGLAGVMGELFF.

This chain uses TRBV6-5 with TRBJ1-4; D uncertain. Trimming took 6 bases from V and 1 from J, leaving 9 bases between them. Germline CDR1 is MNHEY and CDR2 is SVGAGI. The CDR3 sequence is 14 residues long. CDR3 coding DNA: TGTGCCAGCAGGCCTTGGTTAACTAATGAAAAACTGTTTTTT. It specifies CASRPWLTNEKLFF.

CDR3 in amino acids: CAIRPGQGFTEAFF. In DNA form, the CDR3 reads TGTGCCATCAGGCCGGGACAGGGGTTTACTGAAGCTTTCTTT. The chain joins TRBV10-3 to TRBJ1-1; 10 bases are a match to TRBD1. In germline, CDR1 is ENHRY, CDR2 SYGVKD. Trimming removed 6 bases from V and 5 bases from J; junction bases left unmatched: 6. CDR3 length equals 14 residues.

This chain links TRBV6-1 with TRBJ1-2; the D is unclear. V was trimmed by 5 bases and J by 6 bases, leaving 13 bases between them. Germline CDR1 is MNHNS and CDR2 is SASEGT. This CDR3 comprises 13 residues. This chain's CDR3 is CASSSYLSNGYTF. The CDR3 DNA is TGTGCCAGCAGTTCGTACTTGTCGAATGGCTACACCTTC.

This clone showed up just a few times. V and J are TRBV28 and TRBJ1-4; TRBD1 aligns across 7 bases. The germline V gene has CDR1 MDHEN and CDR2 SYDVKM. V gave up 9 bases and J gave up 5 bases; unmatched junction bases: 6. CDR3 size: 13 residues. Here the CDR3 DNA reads TGTGCCAGGCCGGAGGGGGCGAATGAAAAACTGTTTTTT. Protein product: CARPEGANEKLFF.

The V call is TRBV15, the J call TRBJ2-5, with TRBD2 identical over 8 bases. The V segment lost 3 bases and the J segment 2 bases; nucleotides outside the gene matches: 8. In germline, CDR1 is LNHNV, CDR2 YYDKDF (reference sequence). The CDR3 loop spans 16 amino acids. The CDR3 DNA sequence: TGTGCCACCAGCAGTGTAACTAGCGGCCCACAAGAGACCCAGTACTTC. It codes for CATSSVTSGPQETQYF.